This paragraph reports one TCR beta chain. Its target is unknown. This sample was taken from a study of T cell repertoires in cytomegalovirus infection. Study-level information: HLA-C-restricted CMV epitopes, recently identified, and well-studied HLA-B-restricted ones were used by the study. Public signatures in TCR beta pointed to CMV infection and matching HLA type.

With 8 bases clipped from V and 4 bases from J, the junction kept 13 bases outside the gene matches. Germline assignment: CDR1 MGHRA and CDR2 YSYEKL. The length of the CDR3 is 17 residues. TCRdb independently ran MiXCR on the reads; one entry per CDR3 protein. The repertoire holds about 480,000 distinct CDR3 sequences, with roughly a third as singletons. Study-level findings and limits: Within the response measured ex vivo, HLA-C-restricted CMV-specific TCR beta clonotypes were dominant. There were carriers of CMV plus the relevant HLA, and cumulative public TCR beta family frequency identified them.

This clonotype was sampled from a human donor in good health (CMV status not recorded). Some clones in this sample may be carry-over from other donors' samples. V and J are TRBV4-1 and TRBJ2-2, with 10 positions matching TRBD2. The material sequenced was cultured PBMCs, taken from culture after CMV antigen stimulation. The CDR3 nucleotides read TGCGCCAGCTCTATCGAGGGAGCGGGGGGGATCACCGGGGAGCTGTTTTTT. Its translation: CASSIEGAGGITGELFF.